Presented here are 16 T cell receptor beta chains from one specimen sequenced in a study of CD8+ T cells in alopecia areata. Isolated RNA was reverse transcribed into cDNA used as the sequencing template. The table came from immunoSEQ multiplex PCR; TCRdb's copy has only in-frame clones and leaves some out. The data contain 120,000 or so clones, roughly two fifths of them seen just once; the ten biggest clones take up about 3.1%. The sequenced sample consisted of CD4+ T cells sorted from blood. Receptors were obtained from a human donor with alopecia areata.

V gene TRBV6-5 combines with J gene TRBJ2-4; TRBD2 might be the D (6 bases). Germline CDR1 MNHEY, CDR2 SVGAGI. Trimming removed 5 bases from V and 0 bases from J, with 8 bases in between. The CDR3 has 14 residues. Written as DNA, the CDR3 is TGTGCCAGCAGTGTGGGACTAGCCAAAAACATTCAGTACTTC. This codes for CASSVGLAKNIQYF.

This clone has only a few counts. It is unclear where the CDR3 begins or ends on the DNA, so no DNA is shown, and the CDR3 is as TCRdb lists it. Additional DNA sequences in this sample encode the identical CDR3. The chain is built from TRBV28 and TRBJ2-5. The CDR3 spans 11 residues, counting both ends. Germline V gene data show CDR1 as MDHEN and CDR2 as SYDVKM. CDR3 residues: CASSFLETQYF.

The chain joins TRBV6-6 to TRBJ2-2; 7 positions match TRBD2. V lost 6 bases, J lost 0 bases, and 4 bases stayed unmatched. CDR1 is MNHNY and CDR2 is SVGAGI in the germline V gene (reference sequence). This CDR3 is 15 amino acids long. CDR3 sequence (DNA): TGTGCCAGCAGGGGCGCGGGGGCGAACACCGGGGAGCTGTTTTTT. Translating gives CASRGAGANTGELFF.

This sequence joins TRBV4-3 and TRBJ1-1; 8 bases line up with TRBD1. Germline CDR1 reads LGHNA; CDR2 reads YSLEER. CDR3 length equals 15 residues. The J segment lost 8 bases and the V segment lost 2 bases, leaving 10 bases of the junction unmatched. CDR3 protein: CASSQTDRVVLEAFF. CDR3 DNA sequence: TGCGCCAGCAGCCAAACGGACAGGGTAGTCTTGGAAGCTTTCTTT.

The chain combines TRBV25-1 with TRBJ2-5; D is uncertain. Trimming cost V 3 bases and J 1 base, with 9 bases left between them. The CDR3 length is 14 residues. In germline, CDR1 is MGHDK, CDR2 SYGVNS. The CDR3 sequence: CASSDVQTQETQYF. The CDR3 DNA reads TGTGCCAGCAGTGATGTTCAAACCCAAGAGACCCAGTACTTC.

The chain joins TRBV2 to TRBJ2-3; 7 bases fit TRBD2. The CDR3 has 14 residues. The germline gives CDR1 SNHLY, CDR2 FYNNEI. Unmatched junction bases numbered 6, after V lost 6 bases and J lost 3 bases. This CDR3 reads CASRRDYSTDTQYF. DNA of the CDR3: TGTGCCAGCAGACGGGACTATTCTACAGATACGCAGTATTTT.

This clone was detected a few times. This sequence joins TRBV4-1 and TRBJ2-2; D perhaps matches TRBD2 (6 bases). The length of the CDR3 is 14 residues. Trimming left V 11 bases short and J 2 bases short, with 15 bases between. Germline V gene lookup returns CDR1 MGHRA and CDR2 YSYEKL. The DNA of the CDR3 is TGCGCCGGACGTACTAGCACCAACACCGGGGAGCTGTTTTTT. Encoded protein: CAGRTSTNTGELFF.

The chain combines TRBV10-3 with TRBJ2-7, with 8 nucleotides matching TRBD2. J lost 5 bases, V lost 5 bases, and 5 bases had no gene match. The germline V gene encodes CDR1 ENHRY and CDR2 SYGVKD. The CDR3 length is 13 residues. CDR3 coding DNA: TGTGCCATCAGTCTCAAGCGGGAGCACGAGCAGTACTTC. Translated, it gives CAISLKREHEQYF.

The chain has TRBV2 and TRBJ2-7; D tentatively fits TRBD1 or TRBD2 (5 bases each). The CDR3 sequence is 13 residues long. CDR1 is SNHLY and CDR2 is FYNNEI in the germline V gene. With 5 bases removed from V and 3 bases from J, the gap between germline ends came to 11 bases. CDR3 sequence (DNA): TGTGCCAGCAGTCCCCGGGACCTCTACGAGCAGTACTTC. It translates to CASSPRDLYEQYF.

V usage is TRBV28 and J usage is TRBJ1-2, with 9 bases identical to TRBD1. Germline assignment: CDR1 MDHEN and CDR2 SYDVKM. This CDR3 has 13 residues. After removal of 6 bases from V and 7 bases from J, the junction contained 6 bases not matched to a gene. CDR3 in amino acids: CASSQTGGIGYTF. DNA of the CDR3: TGTGCCAGCAGCCAAACAGGGGGCATTGGCTACACCTTC.

The rearrangement uses TRBV7-2 and TRBJ2-3; D might be TRBD1 or TRBD2, each matching 5 bases. The CDR3 extends over 18 amino acids. Germline CDR1 reads SGHTA; CDR2 reads FQGNSA. V was trimmed by 5 bases and J by 2 bases, leaving 23 bases between them. In DNA, the CDR3 is TGTGCCAGCAGCGTGGCAGGGACCGTTAGAAAGTTCACAGATACGCAGTATTTT. This encodes CASSVAGTVRKFTDTQYF.

This clone was observed a few times. The J gene is TRBJ1-1, the V gene TRBV29-1, with D hard to call. Germline lookup yields CDR1 SQVTM and CDR2 ANQGSEA. The CDR3 runs to 14 residues. V lost 5 bases, J lost 7 bases, and 20 bases lay in between. Here the CDR3 reads CSVYPRGVDGEAFF. CDR3 DNA: TGCAGCGTTTACCCGCGGGGAGTAGATGGTGAAGCTTTCTTT.

The chain has TRBV9 and TRBJ2-3, with 8 bases that match TRBD2. The junction had 9 bases not matched to a gene; V was cut back by 4 bases and J by 5 bases. Germline CDR1 is SGDLS and CDR2 is YYNGEE. The CDR3 spans 15 residues. The CDR3 region is CASSYTSGSQDTQYF. The CDR3 region has the DNA TGTGCCAGCAGCTATACTAGCGGTTCCCAAGATACGCAGTATTTT.

This clone was picked up a small number of times. This rearrangement joins TRBV29-1 to TRBJ1-1; the D is unclear. Germline V gene lookup returns CDR1 SQVTM and CDR2 ANQGSEA. V lost 7 bases and J 5 bases, leaving 17 bases between the germline ends. The CDR3 sequence is 13 residues long. Written as DNA, the CDR3 is TGCAGCGGCACGGATTGGAGGAGTACTGAAGCTTTCTTT. Protein sequence: CSGTDWRSTEAFF.

The chain is built from TRBV5-1 and TRBJ2-2, with D unresolved. Germline V gene data show CDR1 as SGHRS and CDR2 as YFSETQ. V lost 3 bases, J lost 0 bases, and 12 bases lay in between. This CDR3 contains 16 residues. The CDR3 here is CASSSSLSPNTGELFF. CDR3 bases: TGCGCCAGCAGCTCTTCCCTTAGTCCGAACACCGGGGAGCTGTTTTTT.

This clone was observed a single time. The V and J genes are TRBV4-1 and TRBJ2-1, with 7 bases identical to TRBD2. The CDR3 runs 15 residues. Trimming at V came to 0 bases and at J to 4 bases, leaving 3 bases not matched to a gene. Germline V gives CDR1 MGHRA, CDR2 YSYEKL. CDR3 sequence reads: CASSQERRGYNEQFF. In DNA form, the CDR3 reads TGCGCCAGCAGCCAAGAGCGGCGGGGGTACAATGAGCAGTTCTTC.